This T cell receptor beta chain was recorded in a study of cytomegalovirus exposure and HLA in healthy donors. As concerns this clone: Its antigen is unidentified.

Study-level results: Serostatus for CMV was the only available immune exposure information. Likely technical artifact: a cluster of highly shared sequence variants. The study recorded 150 to 200 TCR beta chains that were cytomegalovirus-associated.

PCR was performed using 60 Vbeta and 13 Jbeta primers. The table came from immunoSEQ multiplex PCR; TCRdb's copy has only in-frame clones and leaves some out. Of 85,000 to 120,000 clones listed, around four fifths were seen once; the top ten hold approximately 2.4%. V was trimmed by 2 bases and J by 4 bases, leaving 3 bases between them. This CDR3 has 11 amino acids. The germline V gene has CDR1 SGHNT and CDR2 YYREEE (reference sequence). The sequenced material came from PBMCs. The clonotype originates from a man aged 40-49 years in good health and CMV-seronegative. The chain employs TRBV5-4 and TRBJ1-1; no clear D. CDR3 in DNA: TGTGCCAGCAGCTTCCTCACTGAAGCTTTCTTT. This translates into CASSFLTEAFF.